This is a list of T cell receptor beta chains from one sample in a study of OX40 agonist ivuxolimab in advanced cancers. The table came from immunoSEQ multiplex PCR; TCRdb's copy has only in-frame clones and leaves some out. This table has about 29,000 clones, approximately 91% appearing once. Sequenced material: CD4+ or CD8+ T cells sorted from blood, taken in a trial of the OX40 agonist ivuxolimab. Source of these receptors: an adult with an advanced solid tumor such as melanoma, head and neck, liver or kidney cancer. Each CDR3 is given with its conserved first and last residue. D genes are given only for firm matches. Some rows have no size entry. The others give once, few or many, or a class for an expanded clone.

d_call: TRBD2; v_call: TRBV27; j_call: TRBJ2-3; clone_size: NA; cdr3_nt: TGTGCCAGCAGTTTATTTTGGACTAGCGGGCAAACAGATACGCAGTATTTT; cdr3_aa: CASSLFWTSGQTDTQYF
d_call: NA; v_call: TRBV2; j_call: TRBJ1-5; clone_size: NA; cdr3_nt: TGTGCCAGCAGGCAAACTGCGGGTCTTAGCAATCAGCCCCAGCATTTT; cdr3_aa: CASRQTAGLSNQPQHF
d_call: NA; v_call: TRBV6-6; j_call: TRBJ2-7; clone_size: few; cdr3_nt: TGTGCCAGCAGTTACTCGGACGAGCAGTACTTC; cdr3_aa: CASSYSDEQYF
d_call: NA; v_call: TRBV6-5; j_call: TRBJ2-7; clone_size: NA; cdr3_nt: TGTGCGACCGACTACGAGCAGTACTTC; cdr3_aa: CATDYEQYF
d_call: NA; v_call: TRBV6-5; j_call: TRBJ2-7; clone_size: NA; cdr3_nt: TGTGCCAGCAGTTCCGGACTCTTCGAAGCGCAGTACTTC; cdr3_aa: CASSSGLFEAQYF
d_call: NA; v_call: TRBV27; j_call: TRBJ2-3; clone_size: NA; cdr3_nt: TGTGCCAGCAGTTTATATGGGTTTAGGGTCACAGATACGCAGTATTTT; cdr3_aa: CASSLYGFRVTDTQYF
d_call: TRBD1; v_call: TRBV11-2; j_call: TRBJ2-1; clone_size: once; cdr3_nt: TGTGCCAGCAGCTTAACTCGGACAGGGAGTCACTACAATGAGCAGTTCTTC; cdr3_aa: CASSLTRTGSHYNEQFF
d_call: NA; v_call: TRBV6-1; j_call: TRBJ1-2; clone_size: NA; cdr3_nt: TGTGCCAGCGGTACAGCCTATGGCTACACCTTC; cdr3_aa: CASGTAYGYTF
d_call: NA; v_call: TRBV7-2; j_call: TRBJ1-1; clone_size: NA; cdr3_nt: TGTGCCAGCAGCTTATTGGGGGGGGCTGAAGCTTTCTTT; cdr3_aa: CASSLLGGAEAFF
d_call: NA; v_call: TRBV4-1; j_call: TRBJ1-4; clone_size: NA; cdr3_nt: TGCGCCAGCAGCCAAGGTCTGCAGAGTAATGAAAAACTGTTTTTT; cdr3_aa: CASSQGLQSNEKLFF
d_call: NA; v_call: TRBV2; j_call: TRBJ2-1; clone_size: NA; cdr3_nt: TGTGCCAGCAGCCGTCCCGGGACCCAAAATGAGCAGTTCTTC; cdr3_aa: CASSRPGTQNEQFF
d_call: NA; v_call: TRBV2; j_call: TRBJ1-2; clone_size: NA; cdr3_nt: TGTGCCAGCAGTGAACATTGGGACGGAAACTATGGCTACACCTTC; cdr3_aa: CASSEHWDGNYGYTF
d_call: TRBD1; v_call: TRBV29-1; j_call: TRBJ1-2; clone_size: NA; cdr3_nt: TGCAGCGTTGAAATGATGGGACAGGGGGCTCTTGGCTACACCTTC; cdr3_aa: CSVEMMGQGALGYTF
d_call: TRBD1; v_call: TRBV7-6; j_call: TRBJ2-2; clone_size: NA; cdr3_nt: TGTGCCAGCAGCTTAAGTTCGTACCAGGGGGCAGCCGGGGAGCTGTTTTTT; cdr3_aa: CASSLSSYQGAAGELFF
d_call: NA; v_call: TRBV27; j_call: TRBJ2-3; clone_size: NA; cdr3_nt: TGTGCCAGCAGTTTACCCCAAGGACCGTGGGGGTCAGATACGCAGTATTTT; cdr3_aa: CASSLPQGPWGSDTQYF
d_call: NA; v_call: TRBV6-1; j_call: TRBJ1-5; clone_size: NA; cdr3_nt: TGTGCCAGCAGTGAAGCAATGTGGTCCGATCAGCCCCAGCATTTT; cdr3_aa: CASSEAMWSDQPQHF
d_call: TRBD2; v_call: TRBV7-9; j_call: TRBJ2-3; clone_size: NA; cdr3_nt: TGTGCCAGCAGTCAGACTAGCGGGGGATCGGATACGCAGTATTTT; cdr3_aa: CASSQTSGGSDTQYF
d_call: NA; v_call: TRBV4-1; j_call: TRBJ2-1; clone_size: NA; cdr3_nt: TGCGCCAGCAGCCAAGATCCAGGGCCCTACAATGAGCAGTTCTTC; cdr3_aa: CASSQDPGPYNEQFF
d_call: TRBD1; v_call: TRBV7-3; j_call: TRBJ1-2; clone_size: NA; cdr3_nt: TGTGCCAGCACCCTCAACGGACAGGGCAACTATGGCTACACCTTC; cdr3_aa: CASTLNGQGNYGYTF
d_call: NA; v_call: TRBV27; j_call: TRBJ1-5; clone_size: few; cdr3_nt: TGTGCCAGCAGTCCACAGGGTAGTGGCAATCAGCCCCAGCATTTT; cdr3_aa: CASSPQGSGNQPQHF
d_call: NA; v_call: TRBV7-9; j_call: TRBJ2-5; clone_size: NA; cdr3_nt: TGTGCCAGCAGCTTAGGGGGGTCGGAGACCCAGTACTTC; cdr3_aa: CASSLGGSETQYF
d_call: TRBD2; v_call: TRBV5-1; j_call: TRBJ2-1; clone_size: NA; cdr3_nt: TGCGCCAGCAGCCCCGGGACTAGCGGGAGGGCCAGCTCCTACAATGAGCAGTTCTTC; cdr3_aa: CASSPGTSGRASSYNEQFF
d_call: TRBD2; v_call: TRBV10-3; j_call: TRBJ2-7; clone_size: NA; cdr3_nt: TGTGCCATCAGTGACGGAGCGGGAGGTCTGGGTGAGCAGTACTTC; cdr3_aa: CAISDGAGGLGEQYF
d_call: NA; v_call: TRBV6-1; j_call: TRBJ2-7; clone_size: NA; cdr3_nt: TGTGCCAGCACCCCGGACGGCTCCGACGAGCAGTACTTC; cdr3_aa: CASTPDGSDEQYF
d_call: NA; v_call: TRBV7-6; j_call: TRBJ2-7; clone_size: NA; cdr3_nt: TGTGCCAGCAGCTTAGCTTCGGACTACTCCTACGAGCAGTACTTC; cdr3_aa: CASSLASDYSYEQYF
d_call: NA; v_call: TRBV6-6; j_call: TRBJ2-7; clone_size: NA; cdr3_nt: TGTGCCAGCAGTTACTCTTCAGGTCCCGGGGACGAGCAGTACTTC; cdr3_aa: CASSYSSGPGDEQYF
d_call: NA; v_call: TRBV6-5; j_call: TRBJ2-7; clone_size: NA; cdr3_nt: TGTGCCAGCAGCCGGACTCCTAGGGCCTACGAGCAGTACTTC; cdr3_aa: CASSRTPRAYEQYF
d_call: NA; v_call: TRBV4-2; j_call: TRBJ2-2; clone_size: NA; cdr3_nt: TGTGCCAGCAGCCACCCAATGAACACCGGGGAGCTGTTTTTT; cdr3_aa: CASSHPMNTGELFF
d_call: NA; v_call: TRBV11-1; j_call: TRBJ1-1; clone_size: NA; cdr3_nt: TGTGCCAGCAGCCCGCTAAACACTGAAGCTTTCTTT; cdr3_aa: CASSPLNTEAFF
d_call: TRBD1; v_call: TRBV7-9; j_call: TRBJ1-3; clone_size: NA; cdr3_nt: TGTGCCAGCAGCCCACCGGGACAGGTGCATGGGAACACCATATATTTT; cdr3_aa: CASSPPGQVHGNTIYF
d_call: NA; v_call: TRBV27; j_call: TRBJ1-6; clone_size: NA; cdr3_nt: TGTGCCAGCAGTTTGTTAGCATCACCCCTCCACTTT; cdr3_aa: CASSLLASPLHF
d_call: NA; v_call: TRBV10-3; j_call: TRBJ1-5; clone_size: NA; cdr3_nt: TGTGCCATCAGTGAAAGAGGAGATAGCAATCAGCCCCAGCATTTT; cdr3_aa: CAISERGDSNQPQHF
d_call: NA; v_call: TRBV27; j_call: TRBJ2-5; clone_size: NA; cdr3_nt: TGTGCCAGCAGTTTCTCCCCGGACGGGACCCAGTACTTC; cdr3_aa: CASSFSPDGTQYF